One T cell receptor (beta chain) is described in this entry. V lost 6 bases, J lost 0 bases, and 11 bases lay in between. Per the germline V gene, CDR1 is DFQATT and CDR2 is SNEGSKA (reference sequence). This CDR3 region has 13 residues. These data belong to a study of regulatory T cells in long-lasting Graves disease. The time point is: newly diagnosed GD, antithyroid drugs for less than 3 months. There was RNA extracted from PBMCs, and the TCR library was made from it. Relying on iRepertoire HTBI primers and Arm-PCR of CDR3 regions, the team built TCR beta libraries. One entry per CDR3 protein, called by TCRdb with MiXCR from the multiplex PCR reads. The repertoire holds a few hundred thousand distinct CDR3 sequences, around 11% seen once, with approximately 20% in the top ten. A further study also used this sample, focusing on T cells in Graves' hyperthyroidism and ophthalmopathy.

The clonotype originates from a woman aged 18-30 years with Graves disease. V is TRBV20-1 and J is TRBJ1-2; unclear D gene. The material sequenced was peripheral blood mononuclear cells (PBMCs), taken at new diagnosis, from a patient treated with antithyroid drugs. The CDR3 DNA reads TGCAGTGCATGGTCCCGGACTAACTATGGCTACACCTTC. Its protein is CSAWSRTNYGYTF.